A few counts support the clone carrying this T cell receptor (beta chain). This record belongs to a study of blood T cell repertoires in COVID-19. CDR1 is SGHRS, CDR2 YFSETQ, per germline. With V trimmed by 3 bases and J by 7 bases, 4 bases remained unmatched. The CDR3 runs 15 residues. In the authors' methods: From reference gene primer amplification, estimates of nucleated cell counts were derived. Using immunoSEQ multiplex PCR, the repertoire was profiled, and TCRdb retains in-frame clones only, with some absent. That table is the source of V, J and clone size, and D and trimming were worked out from the DNA. The table lists fewer than 250,000 clones, roughly four fifths of them singletons.

Specimen: peripheral blood. This clonotype was sampled from a man between 50 and 59 years old with acute or convalescent COVID-19. V gene TRBV5-1 combines with J gene TRBJ2-2; 12 bases fit TRBD2. The CDR3 DNA reads as TGCGCCAGCAGCTCTAGCGGGGGGGCCGTCGGGGAGCTGTTTTTT. Translation: CASSSSGGAVGELFF.